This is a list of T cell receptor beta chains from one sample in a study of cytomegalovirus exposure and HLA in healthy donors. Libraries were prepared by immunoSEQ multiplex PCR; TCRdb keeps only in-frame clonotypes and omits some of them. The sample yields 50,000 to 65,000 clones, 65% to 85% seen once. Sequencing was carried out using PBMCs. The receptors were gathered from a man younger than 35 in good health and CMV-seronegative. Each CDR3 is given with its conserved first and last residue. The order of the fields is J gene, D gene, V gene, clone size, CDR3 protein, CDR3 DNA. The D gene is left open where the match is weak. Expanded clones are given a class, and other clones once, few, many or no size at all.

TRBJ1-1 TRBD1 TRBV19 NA CASSMTGGVAFF TGTGCCAGTAGTATGACAGGGGGCGTCGCTTTCTTT
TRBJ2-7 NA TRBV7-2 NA CASSLEGTSYEQYF TGTGCCAGCAGCTTAGAAGGGACTTCCTACGAGCAGTACTTC
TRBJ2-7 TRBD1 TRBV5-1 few CASSPFGQGFEQYF TGCGCCAGCAGCCCCTTTGGACAGGGGTTCGAGCAGTACTTC
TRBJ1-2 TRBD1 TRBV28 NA CASRLTGGDYGYTF TGTGCCAGCAGACTCACAGGGGGCGACTATGGCTACACCTTC
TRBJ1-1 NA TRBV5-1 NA CASSFDSEAFF TGCGCCAGCAGCTTCGACAGTGAAGCTTTCTTT
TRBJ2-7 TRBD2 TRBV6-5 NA CASSYETSGFYEQYF TGTGCCAGCAGTTACGAGACTAGCGGGTTCTACGAGCAGTACTTC
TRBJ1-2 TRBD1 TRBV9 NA CASTLGTAYDYGYTF TGTGCCAGCACCCTTGGGACAGCGTACGACTATGGCTACACCTTC
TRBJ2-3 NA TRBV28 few CASRRIGEYF TGTGCCAGCCGTCGGATCGGGGAGTATTTT
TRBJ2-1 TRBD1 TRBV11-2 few CASSSEGAAEQFF TGTGCCAGCAGCTCTGAGGGGGCGGCTGAGCAGTTCTTC
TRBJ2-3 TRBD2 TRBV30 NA CAWSGTSGRASTDTQYF TGTGCCTGGAGTGGGACTAGCGGGAGGGCTAGCACAGATACGCAGTATTTT
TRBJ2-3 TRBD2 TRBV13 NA CASSFRLAGTDTQYF TGTGCCAGCAGCTTTAGACTAGCGGGGACAGATACGCAGTATTTT
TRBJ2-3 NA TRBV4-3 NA CASSQDRVGPATQYF TGCGCCAGCAGCCAAGATCGAGTAGGCCCAGCGACGCAGTATTTT
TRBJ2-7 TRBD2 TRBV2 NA CASTLRLAASYEQYF TGTGCCAGCACCCTCAGACTAGCGGCCTCCTACGAGCAGTACTTC
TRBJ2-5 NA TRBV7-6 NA CASLGGETQYF TGTGCCAGTCTTGGTGGCGAGACCCAGTACTTC
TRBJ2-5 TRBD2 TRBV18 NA CASSPQAGGGETQYF TGTGCCAGCTCACCACAGGCGGGAGGCGGGGAGACCCAGTACTTC
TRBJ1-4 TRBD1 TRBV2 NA CASIPGTGATNEKLFF TGTGCCAGCATCCCCGGGACAGGGGCAACTAATGAAAAACTGTTTTTT
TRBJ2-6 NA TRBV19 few CASSIAVVGGANVLTF TGTGCCAGTAGTATAGCGGTCGTCGGTGGGGCCAACGTCCTGACTTTC
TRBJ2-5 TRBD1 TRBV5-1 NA CASRSQGAETQYF TGCGCCAGCCGAAGTCAGGGGGCCGAGACCCAGTACTTC
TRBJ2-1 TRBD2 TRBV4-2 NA CASSPTAASGYNEQFF TGTGCCAGCAGCCCTACCGCGGCTAGCGGGTACAATGAGCAGTTCTTC
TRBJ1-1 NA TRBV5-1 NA CASRRGEGFTEAFF TGCGCCAGCAGACGTGGCGAGGGATTCACTGAAGCTTTCTTT
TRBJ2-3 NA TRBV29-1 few CSVGGTDTQYF TGCAGCGTCGGGGGCACAGATACGCAGTATTTT
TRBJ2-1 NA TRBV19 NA CASKMGGPPKRNEQFF TGTGCCAGTAAGATGGGCGGGCCTCCCAAGAGGAATGAGCAGTTCTTC
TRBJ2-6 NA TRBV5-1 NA CASSQGSGANVLTF TGCGCCAGCAGTCAGGGAAGCGGGGCCAACGTCCTGACTTTC
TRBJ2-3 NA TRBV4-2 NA CASSQRTSSTDTQYF TGTGCCAGCAGCCAAAGGACATCTAGCACAGATACGCAGTATTTT
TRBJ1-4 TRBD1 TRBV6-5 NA CASSYGTGDEKLFF TGTGCCAGCAGTTACGGGACAGGGGACGAAAAACTGTTTTTT
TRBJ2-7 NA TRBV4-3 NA CASSQDPGSYEQYF TGCGCCAGCAGCCAAGATCCAGGATCCTACGAGCAGTACTTC
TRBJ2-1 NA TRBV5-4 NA CASSWRGPGSYNEQFF TGTGCCAGCAGCTGGAGGGGGCCAGGCTCCTACAATGAGCAGTTCTTC
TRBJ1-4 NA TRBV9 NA CASSVGLSTNEKLFF TGTGCCAGCAGCGTAGGGCTGTCAACTAATGAAAAACTGTTTTTT
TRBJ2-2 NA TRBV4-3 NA CASSQDIGAANTGELFF TGCGCCAGCAGCCAAGATATAGGGGCCGCGAACACCGGGGAGCTGTTTTTT
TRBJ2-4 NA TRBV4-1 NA CASSGTQGSLAKNIQYF TGCGCCAGCAGCGGAACACAGGGATCCTTAGCCAAAAACATTCAGTACTTC
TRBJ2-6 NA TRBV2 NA CASKTTRQDNSGANVLTF TGTGCCAGCAAAACAACTCGACAGGACAACTCTGGGGCCAACGTCCTGACTTTC
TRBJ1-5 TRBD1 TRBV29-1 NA CSVITGANQPQHF TGCAGCGTTATAACAGGGGCCAATCAGCCCCAGCATTTT
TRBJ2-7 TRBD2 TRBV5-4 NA CASSLPGLAGEGQYF TGTGCCAGCAGCTTACCGGGACTAGCGGGAGAAGGGCAGTACTTC
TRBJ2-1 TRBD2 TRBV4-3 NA CASSQDQGTRGEQFF TGCGCCAGCAGCCAAGACCAGGGGACTAGGGGTGAGCAGTTCTTC
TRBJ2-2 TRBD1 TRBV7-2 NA CASSQDRGPPGELFF TGTGCCAGCAGCCAAGACAGGGGGCCTCCCGGGGAGCTGTTTTTT
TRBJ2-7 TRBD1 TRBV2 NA CASRGQSYEQYF TGTGCCAGCAGGGGACAGTCTTACGAGCAGTACTTC
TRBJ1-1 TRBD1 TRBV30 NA CAWGRWGQGGIGRAFF TGTGCCTGGGGCCGTTGGGGACAGGGAGGGATCGGGAGGGCTTTCTTT
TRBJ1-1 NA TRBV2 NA CATKAENTEAFF TGTGCCACCAAGGCGGAAAACACTGAAGCTTTCTTT
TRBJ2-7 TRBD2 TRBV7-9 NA CASSLMPGGSYEQYF TGTGCCAGCAGCTTAATGCCGGGAGGCTCCTACGAGCAGTACTTC
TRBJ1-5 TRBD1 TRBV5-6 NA CASSLGLLGQGADQPQHF TGTGCCAGCAGCTTGGGTTTGCTGGGACAGGGGGCCGATCAGCCCCAGCATTTT
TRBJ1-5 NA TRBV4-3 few CASSQETSQPQHF TGCGCCAGCAGCCAAGAGACATCCCAGCCCCAGCATTTT
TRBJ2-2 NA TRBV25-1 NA CAIGGDNTGELFF TGTGCTATAGGAGGGGATAACACCGGGGAGCTGTTTTTT
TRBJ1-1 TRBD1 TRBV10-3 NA CAISEPTGRNTEAFF TGTGCCATCAGTGAGCCGACAGGGCGGAACACTGAAGCTTTCTTT
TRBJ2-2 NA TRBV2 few CASSEEGANTGELFF TGTGCCAGCAGTGAGGAGGGCGCGAACACCGGGGAGCTGTTTTTT
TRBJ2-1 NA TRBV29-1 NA CSARRHIDEQFF TGCAGCGCCCGGCGGCATATCGATGAGCAGTTCTTC